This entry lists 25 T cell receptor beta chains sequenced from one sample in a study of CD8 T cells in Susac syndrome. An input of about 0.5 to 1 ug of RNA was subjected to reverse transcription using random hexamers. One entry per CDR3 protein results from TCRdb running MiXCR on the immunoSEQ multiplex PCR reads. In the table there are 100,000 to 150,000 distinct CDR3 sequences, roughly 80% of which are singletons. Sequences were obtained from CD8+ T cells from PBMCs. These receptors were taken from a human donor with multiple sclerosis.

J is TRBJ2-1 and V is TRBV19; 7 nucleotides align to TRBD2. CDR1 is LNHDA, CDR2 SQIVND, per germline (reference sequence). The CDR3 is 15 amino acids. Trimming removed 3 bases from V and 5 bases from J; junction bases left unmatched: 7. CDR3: CASSMTSRGHNEQFF. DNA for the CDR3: TGTGCCAGTAGTATGACTAGCCGAGGGCACAATGAGCAGTTCTTC.

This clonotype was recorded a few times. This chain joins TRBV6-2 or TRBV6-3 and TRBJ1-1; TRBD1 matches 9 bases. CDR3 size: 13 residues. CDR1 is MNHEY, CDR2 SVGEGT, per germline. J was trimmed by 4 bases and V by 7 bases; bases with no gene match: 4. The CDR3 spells CASTRTGVTEAFF. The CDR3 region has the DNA TGTGCCAGCACAAGGACAGGGGTCACTGAAGCTTTCTTT.

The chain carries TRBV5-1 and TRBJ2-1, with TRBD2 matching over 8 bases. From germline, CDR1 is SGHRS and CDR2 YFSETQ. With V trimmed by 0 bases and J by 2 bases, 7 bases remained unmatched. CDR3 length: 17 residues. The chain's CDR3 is CASSLGGRGAPYNEQFF. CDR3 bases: TGCGCCAGCAGCTTGGGTGGGCGGGGGGCCCCCTACAATGAGCAGTTCTTC.

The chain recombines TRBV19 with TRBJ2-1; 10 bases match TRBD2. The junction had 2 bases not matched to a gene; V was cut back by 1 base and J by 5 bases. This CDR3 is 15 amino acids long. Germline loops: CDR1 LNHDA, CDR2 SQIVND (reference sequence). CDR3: CASSIVAGGDNEQFF. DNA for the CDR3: TGTGCCAGTAGTATAGTAGCGGGGGGCGACAATGAGCAGTTCTTC.

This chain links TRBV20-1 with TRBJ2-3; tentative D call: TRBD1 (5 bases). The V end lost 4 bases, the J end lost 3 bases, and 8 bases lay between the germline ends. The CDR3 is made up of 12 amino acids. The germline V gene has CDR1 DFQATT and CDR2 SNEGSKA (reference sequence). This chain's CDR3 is CSAIGVTDTQYF. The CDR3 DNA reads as TGCAGTGCTATAGGGGTTACAGATACGCAGTATTTT.

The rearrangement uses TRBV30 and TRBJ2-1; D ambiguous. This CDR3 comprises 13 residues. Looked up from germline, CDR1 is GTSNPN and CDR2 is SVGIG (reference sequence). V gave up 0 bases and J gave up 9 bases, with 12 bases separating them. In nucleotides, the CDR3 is TGTGCCTGGAGTGTGGTCCCGCACAGTGAGCAGTTCTTC. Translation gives CAWSVVPHSEQFF.

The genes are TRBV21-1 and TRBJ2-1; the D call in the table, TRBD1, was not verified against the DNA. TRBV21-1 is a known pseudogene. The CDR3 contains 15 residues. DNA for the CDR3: TGTGCCGGGCGCCCCCCAGCAAGCGGGAACAATGAGCAGTTCTTC. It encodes CAGRPPASGNNEQFF.

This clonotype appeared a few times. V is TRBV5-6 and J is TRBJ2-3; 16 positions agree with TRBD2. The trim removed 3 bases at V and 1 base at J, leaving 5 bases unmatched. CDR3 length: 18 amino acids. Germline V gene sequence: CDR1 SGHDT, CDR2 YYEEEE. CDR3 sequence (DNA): TGTGCCAGCAGCTGGGGACTAGCGGGAGGGCGGGGCACAGATACGCAGTATTTT. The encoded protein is CASSWGLAGGRGTDTQYF.

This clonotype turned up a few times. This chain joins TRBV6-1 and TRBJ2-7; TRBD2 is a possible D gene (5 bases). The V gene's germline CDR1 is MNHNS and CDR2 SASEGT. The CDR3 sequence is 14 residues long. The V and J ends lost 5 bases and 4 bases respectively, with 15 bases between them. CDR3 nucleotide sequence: TGTGCCAGCAGTTCCCGGGATTTATTTTACGAGCAGTACTTC. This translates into CASSSRDLFYEQYF.

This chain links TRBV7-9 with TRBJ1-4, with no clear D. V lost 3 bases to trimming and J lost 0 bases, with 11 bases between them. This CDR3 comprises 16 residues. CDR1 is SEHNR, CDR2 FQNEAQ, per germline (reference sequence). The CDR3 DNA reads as TGTGCCAGCAGCTTTCCCGGACCGGCAACTAATGAAAAACTGTTTTTT. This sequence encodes CASSFPGPATNEKLFF.

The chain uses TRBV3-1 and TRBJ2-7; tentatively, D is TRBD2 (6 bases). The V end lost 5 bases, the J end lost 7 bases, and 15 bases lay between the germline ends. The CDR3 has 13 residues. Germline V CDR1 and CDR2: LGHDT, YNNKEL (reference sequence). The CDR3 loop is CASSGGLGGEQYV. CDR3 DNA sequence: TGTGCCAGCAGCGGGGGTCTGGGGGGAGAGCAGTACGTC.

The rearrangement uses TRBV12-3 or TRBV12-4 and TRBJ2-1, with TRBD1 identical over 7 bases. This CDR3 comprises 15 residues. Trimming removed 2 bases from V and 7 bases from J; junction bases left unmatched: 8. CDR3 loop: CASSLRGREGNEQFF. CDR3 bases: TGTGCCAGCAGTTTAAGGGGGCGCGAGGGGAATGAGCAGTTCTTC.

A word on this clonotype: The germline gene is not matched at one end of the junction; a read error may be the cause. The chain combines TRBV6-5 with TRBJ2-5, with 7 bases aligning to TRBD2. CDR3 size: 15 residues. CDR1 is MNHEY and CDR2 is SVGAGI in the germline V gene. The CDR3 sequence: CASSWEGPRVETRYF. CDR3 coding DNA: TGTGCCAGCAGTTGGGAGGGCCCGAGAGTGGAGACCCGGTACTTC.

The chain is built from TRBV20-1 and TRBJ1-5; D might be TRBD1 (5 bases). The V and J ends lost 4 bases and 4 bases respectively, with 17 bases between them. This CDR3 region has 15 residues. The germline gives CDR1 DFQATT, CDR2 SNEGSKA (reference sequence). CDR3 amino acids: CSANLGGVRNQPQHF. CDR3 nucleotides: TGCAGTGCTAACTTGGGGGGGGTAAGAAATCAGCCCCAGCATTTT.

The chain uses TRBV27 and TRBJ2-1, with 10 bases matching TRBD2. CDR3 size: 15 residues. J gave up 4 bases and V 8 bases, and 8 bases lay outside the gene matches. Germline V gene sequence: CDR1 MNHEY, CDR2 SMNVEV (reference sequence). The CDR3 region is CASGLAGGPYNEQFF. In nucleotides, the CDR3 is TGTGCCAGCGGGTTAGCGGGGGGCCCATACAATGAGCAGTTCTTC.

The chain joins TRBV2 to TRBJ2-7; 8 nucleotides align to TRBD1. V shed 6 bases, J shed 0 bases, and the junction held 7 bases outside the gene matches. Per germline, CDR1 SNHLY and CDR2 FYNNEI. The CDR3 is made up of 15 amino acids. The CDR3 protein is CASRDRDRSSYEQYF. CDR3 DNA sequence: TGTGCCAGCAGGGACCGGGACAGGAGCTCCTACGAGCAGTACTTC.

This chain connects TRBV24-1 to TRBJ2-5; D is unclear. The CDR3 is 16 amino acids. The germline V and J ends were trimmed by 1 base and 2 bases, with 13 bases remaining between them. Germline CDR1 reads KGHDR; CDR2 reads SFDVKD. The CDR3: CATSDFKEMEQETQYF. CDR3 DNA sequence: TGTGCCACCAGTGATTTTAAGGAAATGGAACAAGAGACCCAGTACTTC.

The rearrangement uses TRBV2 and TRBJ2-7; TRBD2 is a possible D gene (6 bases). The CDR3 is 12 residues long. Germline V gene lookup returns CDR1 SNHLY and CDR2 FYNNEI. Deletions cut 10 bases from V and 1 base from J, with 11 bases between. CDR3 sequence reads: CANRDSSYEQYV. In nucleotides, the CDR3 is TGTGCCAACCGGGACTCTTCCTACGAGCAGTACGTC.

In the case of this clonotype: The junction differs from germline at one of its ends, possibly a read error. The CDR3 coding sequence is TGTGCCAGCAGCTCTCCGGGACAGGCAAACTGTGGCTACACCTTC. Translating gives CASSSPGQANCGYTF. The V gene is TRBV7-9, the J gene TRBJ1-2; 8 bases agree with TRBD1. Germline V gives CDR1 SEHNR, CDR2 FQNEAQ (reference sequence). This CDR3 has 15 residues.

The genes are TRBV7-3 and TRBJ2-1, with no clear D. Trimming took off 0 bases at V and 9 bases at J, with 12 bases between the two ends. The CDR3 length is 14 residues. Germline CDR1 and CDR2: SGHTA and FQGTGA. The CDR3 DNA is TGTGCCAGCAGCTTAACGTCGATGCACGCTGAGCAGTTCTTC. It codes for CASSLTSMHAEQFF.

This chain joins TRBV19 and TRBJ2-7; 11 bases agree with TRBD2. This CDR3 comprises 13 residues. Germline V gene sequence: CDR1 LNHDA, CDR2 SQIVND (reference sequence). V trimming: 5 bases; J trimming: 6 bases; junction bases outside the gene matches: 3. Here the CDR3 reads CASSVLAGGEQYV. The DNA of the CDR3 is TGTGCCAGTAGTGTCCTAGCGGGAGGCGAGCAGTACGTC.

CDR3 residues: CASSLVGCSANTGELFF. CDR3 nucleotide sequence: TGTGCCAGCAGCTTAGTCGGCTGCAGCGCGAACACCGGGGAGCTGTTTTTT. This chain uses TRBV11-2 with TRBJ2-2; no definite D call. Germline V CDR1 and CDR2: SGHAT, FQNNGV. The CDR3 is 17 residues long. V shed 1 base and J shed 0 bases, with 12 bases lying between them.

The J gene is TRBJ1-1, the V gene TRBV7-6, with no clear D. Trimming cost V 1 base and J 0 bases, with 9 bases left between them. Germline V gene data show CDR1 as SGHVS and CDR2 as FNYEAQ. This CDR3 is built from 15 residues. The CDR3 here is CASSLEADMNTEAFF. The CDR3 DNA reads TGTGCCAGCAGCTTAGAAGCTGATATGAACACTGAAGCTTTCTTT.

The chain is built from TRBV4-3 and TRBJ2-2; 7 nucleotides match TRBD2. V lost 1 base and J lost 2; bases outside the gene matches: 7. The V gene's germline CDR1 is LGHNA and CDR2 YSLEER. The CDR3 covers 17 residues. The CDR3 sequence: CASSQVGLADNTGELFF. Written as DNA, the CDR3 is TGCGCCAGCAGCCAAGTTGGTCTAGCGGATAACACCGGGGAGCTGTTTTTT.

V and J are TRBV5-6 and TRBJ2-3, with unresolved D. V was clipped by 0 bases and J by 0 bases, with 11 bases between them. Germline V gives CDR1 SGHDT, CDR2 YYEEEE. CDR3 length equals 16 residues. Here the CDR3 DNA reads TGTGCCAGCAGCTTGGCGAACCAGCATAGCACAGATACGCAGTATTTT. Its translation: CASSLANQHSTDTQYF.